The present T cell receptor beta chain was sequenced within a study of response to subunit inactivated influenza vaccine. At least ten counts were recorded for this clonotype. TCRdb used MiXCR to reprocess the RT-PCR reads, holding one entry per CDR3 protein. The top ten hold approximately 6.5% of the sample, which has about 700,000 distinct CDR3 sequences, about 14% seen once. The CDR3 is made up of 14 amino acids. Trimming cost V 4 bases and J 1 base, with 8 bases left between them. This clonotype was sampled from a man over 45 who received an inactivated influenza vaccine. This rearrangement joins TRBV12-3 or TRBV12-4 to TRBJ1-5; D may be TRBD1 (6 bases). The specimen was PBMCs from blood, collected 14 to 15 days before vaccination. CDR3 coding DNA: TGTGCCAGCAGTTCCACAGGGAGCAATCAGCCCCAGCATTTT. Translating gives CASSSTGSNQPQHF.